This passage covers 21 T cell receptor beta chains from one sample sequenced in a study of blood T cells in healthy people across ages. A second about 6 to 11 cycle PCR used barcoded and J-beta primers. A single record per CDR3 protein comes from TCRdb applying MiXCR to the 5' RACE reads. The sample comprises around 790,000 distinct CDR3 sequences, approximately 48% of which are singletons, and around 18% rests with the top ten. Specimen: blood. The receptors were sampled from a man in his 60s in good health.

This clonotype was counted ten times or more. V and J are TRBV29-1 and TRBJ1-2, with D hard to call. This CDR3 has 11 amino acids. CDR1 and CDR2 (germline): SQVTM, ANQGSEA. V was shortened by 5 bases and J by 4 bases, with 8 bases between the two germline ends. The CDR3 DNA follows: TGCAGCGTTCGTGACATCTATGGCTACACCTTC. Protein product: CSVRDIYGYTF.

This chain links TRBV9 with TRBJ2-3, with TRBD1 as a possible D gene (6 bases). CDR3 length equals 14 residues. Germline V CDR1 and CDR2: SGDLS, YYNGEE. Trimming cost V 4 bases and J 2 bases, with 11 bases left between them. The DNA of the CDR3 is TGTGCCAGCAGCCCCCGACAGGTCACAGATACGCAGTATTTT. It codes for CASSPRQVTDTQYF.

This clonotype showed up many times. CDR3 region: CSVVLQALTGTQYF. CDR3 sequence (DNA): TGCAGCGTTGTTCTTCAGGCCCTAACAGGGACCCAGTACTTC. The V gene is TRBV29-1, the J gene TRBJ2-5, with D possibly matching TRBD1 (5 bases). Trimming cost V 4 bases and J 7 bases, with 19 bases left between them. Germline V lookup: CDR1 SQVTM, CDR2 ANQGSEA. CDR3 length: 14 amino acids.

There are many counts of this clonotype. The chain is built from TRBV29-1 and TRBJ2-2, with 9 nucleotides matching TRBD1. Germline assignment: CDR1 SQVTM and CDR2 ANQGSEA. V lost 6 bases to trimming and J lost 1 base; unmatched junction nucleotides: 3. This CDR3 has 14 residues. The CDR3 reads CSVQGQGNTGELFF. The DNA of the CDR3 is TGCAGCGTCCAGGGACAGGGGAACACCGGGGAGCTGTTTTTT.

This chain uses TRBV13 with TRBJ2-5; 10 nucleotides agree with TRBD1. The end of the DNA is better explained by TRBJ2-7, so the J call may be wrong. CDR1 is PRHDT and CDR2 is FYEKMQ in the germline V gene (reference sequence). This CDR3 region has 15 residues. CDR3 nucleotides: TGTGCCAGCAGCTTAGGCGGGACAGGGGCCCTCGAGCAGTACTTC. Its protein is CASSLGGTGALEQYF.

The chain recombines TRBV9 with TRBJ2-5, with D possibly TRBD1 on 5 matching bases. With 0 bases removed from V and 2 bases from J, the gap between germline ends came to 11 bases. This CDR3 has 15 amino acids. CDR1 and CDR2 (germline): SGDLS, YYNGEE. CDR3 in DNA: TGTGCCAGCAGCGTAGGGCAGGGAAGGCAAGAGACCCAGTACTTC. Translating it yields CASSVGQGRQETQYF.

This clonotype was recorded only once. The chain's CDR3 is CSAIGGAADTQYF. CDR3 bases: TGCAGTGCTATCGGGGGGGCCGCAGATACGCAGTATTTT. The chain joins TRBV20-1 to TRBJ2-3; 8 positions match TRBD2. The CDR3 totals 13 residues. Germline trimming cut 4 bases from V and 4 bases from J; bases unmatched to any gene: 4. The germline V gene has CDR1 DFQATT and CDR2 SNEGSKA (reference sequence).

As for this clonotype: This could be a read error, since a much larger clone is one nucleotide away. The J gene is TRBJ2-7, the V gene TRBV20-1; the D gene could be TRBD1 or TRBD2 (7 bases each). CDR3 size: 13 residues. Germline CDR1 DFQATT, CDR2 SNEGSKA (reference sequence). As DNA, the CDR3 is TGCAGTGCTCCCAGGGGGGGGTTCTACGAGCAGCACTTC. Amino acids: CSAPRGGFYEQHF.

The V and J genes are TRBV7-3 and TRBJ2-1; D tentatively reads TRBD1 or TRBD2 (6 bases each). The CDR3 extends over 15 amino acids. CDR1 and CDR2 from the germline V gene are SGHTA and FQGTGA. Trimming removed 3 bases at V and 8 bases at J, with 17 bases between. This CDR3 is CASSFRGATTDEQFF. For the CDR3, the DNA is TGTGCCAGCAGCTTTAGGGGGGCCACCACGGATGAGCAGTTCTTC. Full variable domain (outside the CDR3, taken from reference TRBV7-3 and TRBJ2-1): GAGVSQTPSNKVTEKGKYVELRCDPISGHTALYWYRQSLGQGPEFLIYFQGTGAADDSGLPNDRFFAVRPEGSVSTLKIQRTERGDSAVYLCASSFRGATTDEQFFGPGTRLTVL.

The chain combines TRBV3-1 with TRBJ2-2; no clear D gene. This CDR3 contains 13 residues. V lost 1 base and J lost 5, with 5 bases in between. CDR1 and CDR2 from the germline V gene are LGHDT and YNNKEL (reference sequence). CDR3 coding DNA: TGTGCCAGCAGCCAAGTTAGAACCGGGGAGCTGTTTTTT. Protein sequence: CASSQVRTGELFF.

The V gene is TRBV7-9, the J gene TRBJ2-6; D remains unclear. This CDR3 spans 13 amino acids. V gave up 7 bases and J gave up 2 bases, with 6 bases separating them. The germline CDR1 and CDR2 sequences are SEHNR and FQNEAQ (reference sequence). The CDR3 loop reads CASTRTGANVLTF. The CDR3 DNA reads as TGTGCCAGCACCCGGACTGGGGCCAACGTCCTGACTTTC.

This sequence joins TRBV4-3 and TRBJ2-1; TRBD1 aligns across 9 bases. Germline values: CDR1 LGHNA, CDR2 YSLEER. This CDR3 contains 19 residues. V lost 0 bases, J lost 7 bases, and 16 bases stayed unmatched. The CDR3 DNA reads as TGCGCCAGCAGCCAAGATGACGGACAGGGGAAGGATGTAAGAAATGAGCAGTTCTTC. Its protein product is CASSQDDGQGKDVRNEQFF.

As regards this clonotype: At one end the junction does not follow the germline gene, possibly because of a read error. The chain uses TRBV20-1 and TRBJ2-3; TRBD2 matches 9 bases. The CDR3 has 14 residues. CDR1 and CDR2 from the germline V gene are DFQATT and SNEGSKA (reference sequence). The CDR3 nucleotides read TGCAGTGCTAGACTAGCGGGGAACACAGATACGCGGTATTTT. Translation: CSARLAGNTDTRYF.

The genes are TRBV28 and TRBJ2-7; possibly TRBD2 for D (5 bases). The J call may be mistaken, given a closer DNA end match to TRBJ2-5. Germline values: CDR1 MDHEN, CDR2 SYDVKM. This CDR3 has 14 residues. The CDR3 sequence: CASSLPGERETQYF. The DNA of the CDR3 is TGTGCCAGCAGTTTACCCGGGGAGCGGGAGACCCAGTACTTC.

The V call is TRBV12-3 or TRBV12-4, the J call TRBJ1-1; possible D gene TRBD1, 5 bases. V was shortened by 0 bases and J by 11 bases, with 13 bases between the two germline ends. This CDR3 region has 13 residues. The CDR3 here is CASSLAGALDAFF. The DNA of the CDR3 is TGTGCCAGCAGTTTAGCAGGGGCGCTTGACGCTTTCTTT.

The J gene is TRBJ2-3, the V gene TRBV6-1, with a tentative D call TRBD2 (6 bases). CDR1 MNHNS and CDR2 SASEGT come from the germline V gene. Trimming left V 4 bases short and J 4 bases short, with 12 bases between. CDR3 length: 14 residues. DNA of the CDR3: TGTGCCAGCAGTGCGCGACTAGTCGCAGATACGCAGTATTTT. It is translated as CASSARLVADTQYF.

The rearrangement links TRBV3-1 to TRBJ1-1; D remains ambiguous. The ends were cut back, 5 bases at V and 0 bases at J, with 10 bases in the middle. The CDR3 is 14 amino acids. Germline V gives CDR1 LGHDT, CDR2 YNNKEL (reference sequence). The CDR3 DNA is TGTGCCAGCAGCAACGACTTATTGAACACTGAAGCTTTCTTT. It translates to CASSNDLLNTEAFF.

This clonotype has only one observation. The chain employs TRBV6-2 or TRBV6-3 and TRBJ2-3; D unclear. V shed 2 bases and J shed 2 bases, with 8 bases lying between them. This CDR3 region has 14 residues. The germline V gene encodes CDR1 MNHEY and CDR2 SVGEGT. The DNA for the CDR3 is TGTGCCAGCAGTTACAGGTGGGACACAGATACGCAGTATTTT. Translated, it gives CASSYRWDTDTQYF.

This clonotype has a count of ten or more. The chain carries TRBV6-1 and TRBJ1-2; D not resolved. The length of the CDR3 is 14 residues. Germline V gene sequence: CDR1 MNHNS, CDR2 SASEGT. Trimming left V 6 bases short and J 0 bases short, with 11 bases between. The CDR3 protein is CASSEWTSNYGYTF. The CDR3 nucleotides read TGTGCCAGCAGCGAGTGGACCTCTAACTATGGCTACACCTTC.

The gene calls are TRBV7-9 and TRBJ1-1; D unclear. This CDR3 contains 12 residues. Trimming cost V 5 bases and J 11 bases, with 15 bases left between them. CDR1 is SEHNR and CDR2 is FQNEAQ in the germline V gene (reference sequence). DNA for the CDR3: TGTGCCAGCAGCCCGTCTGCTGCGTCGGCTTTCTTT. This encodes CASSPSAASAFF.

This chain's CDR3 is CASSQYAGLETQYF. CDR3 DNA sequence: TGCGCCAGCAGCCAATACGCAGGGCTGGAGACCCAGTACTTC. The chain uses TRBV4-1 and TRBJ2-7, with a tentative D call TRBD1 (5 bases). Near its end, the DNA agrees better with TRBJ2-5, so the J call may be wrong. The CDR3 contains 14 residues. Germline assignment: CDR1 MGHRA and CDR2 YSYEKL.